This T cell receptor beta chain was captured in a study of T-cell reconstitution after alpha-beta-depleted transplantation in children. This clonotype was observed a handful of times. The CDR3 is made up of 16 amino acids. V lost 3 bases, J lost 6 bases, and 24 bases lay in between. CDR1 is DFQATT and CDR2 is SNEGSKA in the germline V gene (reference sequence). Unique molecular identifiers were incorporated during preparation of the TCRbeta library. From the PCR reads, TCRdb called clonotypes with MiXCR, one entry per CDR3 protein. The repertoire consists of about 270,000 distinct CDR3 sequences, with almost 10% occurring once and the leading ten covering around 10%.

The sequencing here drew on PBMCs from the stem cell graft donor, taken from the stem cell graft. The receptor was isolated from a human donor who donated a stem cell graft to a child with SCID. The chain recombines TRBV20-1 with TRBJ2-7, with a weak D call TRBD2 (6 bases). Written as DNA, the CDR3 is TGCAGTGCTAGCTTCCCCAGCGGAGGGACCTTCGGCGAGCAGTACTTC. Translated, it gives CSASFPSGGTFGEQYF.